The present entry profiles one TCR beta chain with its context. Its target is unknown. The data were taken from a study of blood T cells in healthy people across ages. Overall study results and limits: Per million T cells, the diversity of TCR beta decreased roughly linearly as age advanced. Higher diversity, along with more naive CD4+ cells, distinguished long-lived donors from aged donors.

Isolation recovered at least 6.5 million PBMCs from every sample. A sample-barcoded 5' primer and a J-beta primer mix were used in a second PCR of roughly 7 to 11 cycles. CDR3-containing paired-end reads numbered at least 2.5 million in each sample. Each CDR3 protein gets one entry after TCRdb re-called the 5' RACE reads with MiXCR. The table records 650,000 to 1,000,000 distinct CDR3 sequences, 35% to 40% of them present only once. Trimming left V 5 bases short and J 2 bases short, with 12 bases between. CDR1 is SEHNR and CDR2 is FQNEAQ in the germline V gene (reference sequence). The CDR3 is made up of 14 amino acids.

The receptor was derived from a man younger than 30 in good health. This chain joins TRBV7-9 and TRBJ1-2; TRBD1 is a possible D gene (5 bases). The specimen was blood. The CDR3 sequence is CASSRWDQNYGYTF. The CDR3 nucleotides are TGTGCCAGCAGCCGCTGGGACCAGAACTATGGCTACACCTTC. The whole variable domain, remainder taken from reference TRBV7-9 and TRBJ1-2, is DTGVSQNPRHKITKRGQNVTFRCDPISEHNRLYWYRQTLGQGPEFLTYFQNEAQLEKSRLLSDRFSAERPKGSFSTLEIQRTEQGDSAMYLCASSRWDQNYGYTFGSGTRLTVV.